The sequence of this T cell receptor (beta chain) was determined in a study of blood T cell repertoires in COVID-19. Study-wide background: Sites across the United States, Italy and Spain contributed samples from acute and convalescent COVID-19. PBMCs, B-cell-depleted T cells, or T cells provided the cDNA or gDNA that made up the material.

In the original processing: It was from reference gene primer amplification that nucleated cell counts were estimated. TCRdb keeps only in-frame clones here, not all; method: immunoSEQ multiplex PCR. The V and J calls and clone size were taken over from that table, and D and trimming were inferred from the DNA. Altogether under 200,000 clones are present, roughly 85% being singletons, with the ten largest covering roughly 1%. Germline V gives CDR1 SGHNT, CDR2 YYREEE (reference sequence). The germline V and J ends were trimmed by 1 base and 1 base, with 11 bases remaining between them. The CDR3 is made up of 15 amino acids.

The receptor comes from a man aged 35-49 years with acute or convalescent COVID-19. This sequence joins TRBV5-4 and TRBJ1-1, with a tentative D call TRBD1 (5 bases). Sequencing input: peripheral blood. The CDR3 region is CASSLSRTSNTEAFF. In DNA, the CDR3 is TGTGCCAGCAGCTTGTCTAGGACATCGAACACTGAAGCTTTCTTT.